Reported below is one TCR beta chain. The table lists this clonotype with many counts. Its antigen has not been determined. No much larger clone exists at a distance of one base, and base qualities are not known. CDR1 and CDR2 (SGHKS, YYEKEE) derive from the germline V gene (reference sequence). V and J are truncated by 2 bases and 2 bases respectively, leaving an intervening sequence of 9 bases. The CDR3 runs 14 amino acids, cysteine and phenylalanine included. Just CDR3 DNA is preserved here, 42 bases in frame from base 1. This sample stems from a study of CD8 T cells in ankylosing spondylitis (TCRdb year 2017). Looking at the study overall: The study set out to find disease-linked TCR variants by profiling T cell receptor beta repertoires in ankylosing spondylitis patients and healthy donors. In total, the full study cohort was made up of roughly 110 healthy donors and more than 20 ankylosing spondylitis patients. Samples of peripheral blood were taken, and for ankylosing spondylitis patients, synovial fluid was collected as well.

The study at large found these results: According to the report, matched synovial fluid samples from ankylosing spondylitis patients were significantly enriched for the disease-linked clones. Some motif variants had previously been reported in the synovial fluid and blood of reactive arthritis patients, which suggests shared mechanisms of disease initiation. A CD8+ phenotype was shown by the disease-linked clones, which were found at relatively low frequencies in peripheral blood. Blood from ankylosing spondylitis patients appeared to be characterized by a TCR beta motif composed of eight highly homologous amino acid variants.

This sample was sequenced with an Illumina HiSeq 2500. Quantitative 5'-RACE with molecular barcodes was the method used to prepare the TCR beta libraries. Turning to the authors' computational methods: A new computational method based on a probabilistic model of VDJ rearrangement was used to identify disease-linked TCR variants. Starting from the raw public reads, TCRdb applied fastp trimming at Q25, assembled clones with MiXCR and retained in-frame beta chains. Each entry merges the rows of one CDR3 protein and shows their most common DNA and genes. TCRdb's processing, not the study's, gives the V and J calls here. The sample includes 100,000 or so distinct CDR3 sequences, with roughly 9% observed a single time. Under 35% of the sample rests with the top ten.

Sequencing was performed on blood, either unsorted or a sorted T cell fraction (not recorded which). This receptor was identified in a male donor with ankylosing spondylitis. The chain is made from TRBV5-5 and TRBJ2-3, with an unclear D gene assignment. The CDR3 amino acid sequence is: CASSFEVTTDTQYF. The DNA sequence is as follows: TGTGCCAGCAGCTTCGAGGTTACCACAGATACGCAGTATTTT.